One sample yielded the 17 T cell receptor beta chains listed below, sequenced in a study of blood T cell repertoires in COVID-19. TCRdb's table, derived via immunoSEQ multiplex PCR, lists solely in-frame clones and lacks some. This sample yields some 180,000 clones, of which roughly four fifths are seen a single time; around 2.1% belongs to the top ten. The sample was peripheral blood. Receptors were obtained from an elderly woman with acute or convalescent COVID-19.

The J gene is TRBJ1-5, the V gene TRBV27, with no clear D. This CDR3 contains 15 residues. CDR1 and CDR2 (germline): MNHEY, SMNVEV (reference sequence). Between the trimmed V and J ends, which lost 6 bases and 1 base, there was a span of 13 bases. CDR3 in DNA: TGTGCCAGCAGACAGAATTTAGGCAGCAATCAGCCCCAGCATTTT. This translates into CASRQNLGSNQPQHF.

The rearrangement uses TRBV19 and TRBJ1-1; no firm D call. The CDR3 is made up of 13 amino acids. Trimming shortened V by 5 bases and J by 1 base, and 8 bases separated the two germline ends. Per the germline V gene, CDR1 is LNHDA and CDR2 is SQIVND (reference sequence). DNA for the CDR3: TGTGCCAGTAGTCTAGGGCAGAACACTGAAGCTTTCTTT. It is translated as CASSLGQNTEAFF.

J is TRBJ2-2 and V is TRBV27, with D perhaps matching TRBD1 (5 bases). The CDR3 is made up of 16 amino acids. CDR1 is MNHEY, CDR2 SMNVEV, per germline (reference sequence). V lost 5 bases to trimming and J lost 5 bases, with 18 bases between them. The CDR3, as DNA: TGTGCCAGCAGTCTAACAGGTCAGCTTCCTACCGGGGAGCTGTTTTTT. Encoded protein: CASSLTGQLPTGELFF.

Only a few counts were recorded for this clone. As DNA, the CDR3 is TGTGCCAGCAGTGCAGGACAGGCGGCCTCTGGAAACACCATATATTTT. Its translation: CASSAGQAASGNTIYF. The chain recombines TRBV6-6 with TRBJ1-3; 7 bases match TRBD1. The CDR3 contains 16 residues. Germline CDR1 is MNHNY and CDR2 is SVGAGI (reference sequence). Unmatched junction bases numbered 7, after V lost 5 bases and J lost 0 bases.

The CDR3 region is CSVETQGTDTQYF. CDR3 nucleotide sequence: TGCAGCGTTGAAACCCAGGGCACAGATACGCAGTATTTT. This chain links TRBV29-1 with TRBJ2-3; D not certain. This CDR3 region has 13 residues. Trimming took 2 bases from V and 1 from J, leaving 7 bases between them. The germline V gene encodes CDR1 SQVTM and CDR2 ANQGSEA.

The rearrangement links TRBV3-1 (or the pseudogene TRBV3-2) to TRBJ1-1, with TRBD1 matching over 7 bases. Germline V gene lookup returns CDR1 LGHDT and CDR2 YNNKEL (reference sequence). The ends lost 6 bases at V and 1 base at J; junction bases unmatched: 5. This CDR3 is built from 14 residues. The CDR3 loop is CASSPGTENTEAFF. The CDR3 region has the DNA TGTGCCAGCAGTCCCGGGACAGAGAACACTGAAGCTTTCTTT.

The genes are TRBV28 and TRBJ2-5; the match to TRBD1 covers 10 bases. The CDR3 sequence is 15 residues long. V lost 6 bases, J lost 1 base, and 5 bases stayed unmatched. In germline, CDR1 is MDHEN, CDR2 SYDVKM. CDR3 coding DNA: TGTGCCAGCAGGGCCGGGACAGGGGTCCAAGAGACCCAGTACTTC. Amino acid sequence: CASRAGTGVQETQYF.

V usage is TRBV24-1 and J usage is TRBJ2-3; 8 bases align to TRBD1. This CDR3 comprises 15 residues. Germline V gives CDR1 KGHDR, CDR2 SFDVKD. J lost 2 bases, V lost 10 bases, and 10 bases had no gene match. This chain's CDR3 is CATARTGSATDTQYF. The CDR3 bases are TGTGCCACAGCCAGGACAGGGTCGGCCACAGATACGCAGTATTTT.

This clone showed up just once. The V gene is TRBV6-6, the J gene TRBJ2-3; tentative D call: TRBD1 (6 bases). Germline-derived CDR1 and CDR2 are MNHNY and SVGAGI (reference sequence). The CDR3 has 16 residues. Trimming pared 3 bases from V and 0 bases from J, leaving 13 bases between. The CDR3, as DNA: TGTGCCAGCAGTTATAGGGGGTCGGGAAGCACAGATACGCAGTATTTT. It is translated as CASSYRGSGSTDTQYF.

The genes are TRBV11-2 and TRBJ2-1, with D perhaps matching TRBD2 (5 bases). The CDR3 is 18 residues long. Germline lookup yields CDR1 SGHAT and CDR2 FQNNGV. V was cut by 1 base and J by 10 bases, with 26 bases left in between. DNA of the CDR3: TGTGCCAGCAGCTTAGGGGCCGGCATTCGTCTAGCCGAAGGAGAGCAGTTCTTC. It translates to CASSLGAGIRLAEGEQFF.

The V and J genes are TRBV19 and TRBJ1-5; maybe TRBD1 (6 bases). Germline V gene data show CDR1 as LNHDA and CDR2 as SQIVND (reference sequence). The CDR3 contains 16 residues. V gave up 3 bases and J gave up 1 base, with 13 bases separating them. The CDR3 coding sequence is TGTGCCAGTAGTATTATGGGGGCGAGGAGCAATCAGCCCCAGCATTTT. Its translation: CASSIMGARSNQPQHF.

In the case of this clone: The same CDR3 can be traced to other DNA sequences in this sample. This sequence joins TRBV5-1 and TRBJ2-5; 8 bases match TRBD1. Germline lookup yields CDR1 SGHRS and CDR2 YFSETQ. V shed 2 bases and J 5 bases; nucleotides not matched to a gene: 5. This CDR3 is built from 14 residues. The CDR3, as DNA: TGCGCCAGCAGCTTCTCAGGGGGCGTGGAGACCCAGTACTTC. Translating it yields CASSFSGGVETQYF.

The chain has TRBV7-9 and TRBJ2-3; TRBD2 is a possible D gene (6 bases). The CDR3 sequence is 16 residues long. Germline CDR1 reads SEHNR; CDR2 reads FQNEAQ (reference sequence). Trimming cost V 4 bases and J 5 bases, with 19 bases left between them. The CDR3 loop reads CASSSLAIWGGDTQYF. The CDR3 nucleotides are TGTGCCAGCAGCTCTCTAGCCATTTGGGGAGGAGATACGCAGTATTTT.

The J gene is TRBJ2-7, the V gene TRBV6-1, with 10 bases matching TRBD1. The germline V gene has CDR1 MNHNS and CDR2 SASEGT. The CDR3 extends over 13 amino acids. V shed 7 bases, J shed 6 bases, and the junction held 6 bases outside the gene matches. CDR3 residues: CASKGDRGREQYF. In DNA, the CDR3 is TGTGCCAGCAAAGGGGACAGGGGTCGCGAGCAGTACTTC.

The chain links TRBV3-1 (or the pseudogene TRBV3-2) to TRBJ2-1, with D possibly TRBD2 on 5 matching bases. CDR1 LGHDT and CDR2 YNNKEL come from the germline V gene (reference sequence). This CDR3 comprises 15 residues. The V end was cut by 1 base, the J end by 3 bases, with 10 bases between. This CDR3 reads CASSQVPTIYNEQFF. In DNA form, the CDR3 reads TGTGCCAGCAGCCAAGTGCCGACTATCTACAATGAGCAGTTCTTC.

The rearrangement links TRBV7-2 to TRBJ2-3, with 9 nucleotides matching TRBD1. CDR1 is SGHTA, CDR2 FQGNSA, per germline. The CDR3 consists of 15 residues. The ends lost 6 bases at V and 3 bases at J; junction bases unmatched: 7. CDR3 nucleotide sequence: TGTGCCAGCAGTTTCTACAGGGGGCGGACAGATACGCAGTATTTT. Translation: CASSFYRGRTDTQYF.

The genes are TRBV6-2 or TRBV6-3 and TRBJ2-4; 10 bases align to TRBD2. J lost 7 bases, V lost 2 bases, and 2 bases had no gene match. The CDR3 runs to 14 residues. Germline values: CDR1 MNHEY, CDR2 SVGEGT. CDR3 region: CASSYGTSANIQYF. CDR3 coding DNA: TGTGCCAGCAGTTACGGGACTAGCGCCAACATTCAGTACTTC.